This T cell receptor beta chain comes out of a study of shared clonotypes between healthy human individuals. Some clones are missing from TCRdb's copy, which holds only in-frame ones; the method was immunoSEQ multiplex PCR. This sample carries millions of clones, 80% to 95% of them seen once, and the ten largest clones take under 0.45%. Germline loops: CDR1 SGHRS, CDR2 YFSETQ. This CDR3 is 17 amino acids long. V trimming: 0 bases; J trimming: 12 bases; junction bases outside the gene matches: 16. Sequenced sample: naive CD4+ T cells from PBMCs. The subset here: CD45RA+ positively selected. V is TRBV5-1 and J is TRBJ2-1; 9 bases align to TRBD2. The receptor was derived from a man between 18 and 35 years old in good health. Some clones in this sample may be carry-over from other donors' samples. Written as DNA, the CDR3 is TGCGCCAGCAGCTTGGGGGCGAATAGCGGGAGCCACTCGGGGCAGTTCTTC. Its translation: CASSLGANSGSHSGQFF.